These 25 T cell receptor beta chains were sequenced from one sample in a study of blood T cell repertoires in COVID-19. The repertoire was sequenced with immunoSEQ multiplex PCR; TCRdb's copy has only in-frame clones and lacks some. The sample shows 200,000 to 250,000 clones, 86% of them seen only once. Sequencing was carried out using PBMCs or T cells enriched from blood (not recorded which). These receptors all stem from a woman aged 35 to 49 with acute COVID-19.

J is TRBJ1-2 and V is TRBV5-1; possibly TRBD1 for D (6 bases). V gave up 0 bases and J gave up 4 bases, with 16 bases separating them. The germline gives CDR1 SGHRS, CDR2 YFSETQ. This CDR3 comprises 16 residues. DNA of the CDR3: TGCGCCAGCAGCTTGGGTGGACAGCCCCGGGCCTATGGCTACACCTTC. Its translation: CASSLGGQPRAYGYTF.

The V gene is TRBV19, the J gene TRBJ2-2; D perhaps matches TRBD2 (5 bases). The CDR3 is made up of 14 amino acids. CDR1 is LNHDA and CDR2 is SQIVND in the germline V gene (reference sequence). Trimming stripped 2 bases from V and 3 bases from J, with 7 bases between. The CDR3, as DNA: TGTGCCAGTAGTATAAAGGGAGACACCGGGGAGCTGTTTTTT. Translation: CASSIKGDTGELFF. The variable domain in full, completed from reference TRBV19 and TRBJ2-2, reads DGGITQSPKYLFRKEGQNVTLSCEQNLNHDAMYWYRQDPGQGLRLIYYSQIVNDFQKGDIAEGYSVSREKKESFPLTVTSAQKNPTAFYLCASSIKGDTGELFFGEGSRLTVL.

The chain couples TRBV6-5 to TRBJ1-1; 7 nucleotides align to TRBD1. Germline V gene data show CDR1 as MNHEY and CDR2 as SVGAGI. The CDR3 totals 15 residues. The ends lost 7 bases at V and 0 bases at J; junction bases unmatched: 8. The CDR3 bases are TGTGCCAGCACTCGGACAGGATCCATGAACACTGAAGCTTTCTTT. Translation: CASTRTGSMNTEAFF.

There are a few counts of this clone. CDR3 protein: CASRAPYSNQPQHF. The CDR3 DNA is TGTGCCAGCAGGGCTCCTTATAGCAATCAGCCCCAGCATTTT. V usage is TRBV2 and J usage is TRBJ1-5; D unclear. Between the trimmed V and J ends, which lost 6 bases and 0 bases, there was a span of 9 bases. The CDR3 spans 14 residues. Germline assignment: CDR1 SNHLY and CDR2 FYNNEI. The full variable domain, with the rest looked up from reference TRBV2 and TRBJ1-5, is EPEVTQTPSHQVTQMGQEVILRCVPISNHLYFYWYRQILGQKVEFLVSFYNNEISEKSEIFDDQFSVERPDGSNFTLKIRSTKLEDSAMYFCASRAPYSNQPQHFGDGTRLSIL.

The gene calls are TRBV6-5 and TRBJ1-5; 9 nucleotides line up with TRBD1. Germline loops: CDR1 MNHEY, CDR2 SVGAGI. This CDR3 spans 14 amino acids. With V trimmed by 5 bases and J by 7 bases, 6 bases remained unmatched. CDR3 sequence reads: CASSTTGGGQPQHF. The CDR3 DNA follows: TGTGCCAGCAGTACAACAGGGGGCGGACAGCCCCAGCATTTT.

CDR3: CASSLPTAGRGSNEQYF. The DNA of the CDR3 is TGTGCCAGCAGCTTACCGACCGCGGGCAGGGGATCGAACGAGCAGTACTTC. The chain combines TRBV11-2 with TRBJ2-7; TRBD1 might be the D (6 bases). The CDR3 is 17 residues long. CDR1 is SGHAT, CDR2 FQNNGV, per germline. V lost 2 bases to trimming and J lost 5 bases, with 22 bases between them.

J is TRBJ1-4 and V is TRBV3-1 (or the pseudogene TRBV3-2); no clear D gene. With 4 bases removed from V and 8 bases from J, the gap between germline ends came to 26 bases. CDR1 LGHDT and CDR2 YNNKEL come from the germline V gene (reference sequence). This CDR3 has 18 amino acids. CDR3 residues: CASSPLGAVGDFLEKLFF. The CDR3, as DNA: TGTGCCAGCAGCCCCCTAGGAGCGGTAGGAGACTTCCTGGAAAAACTGTTTTTT.

This clone occurred once. In DNA, the CDR3 is TGTGCCAGCAGCTTAGCGTTACGCGGGACGCGGGTTGAAAAACTGTTTTTT. This encodes CASSLALRGTRVEKLFF. V usage is TRBV7-8 and J usage is TRBJ1-4; weak D call: TRBD1 (5 bases). This CDR3 has 17 amino acids. V shed 0 bases and J shed 7 bases, with 18 bases lying between them. CDR1 is SGHVS, CDR2 FQNEAQ, per germline.

This clone was detected once. The chain uses TRBV7-9 and TRBJ2-3; the match to TRBD1 covers 9 bases. V shed 1 base, J shed 5 bases, and the junction held 7 bases outside the gene matches. CDR3 length equals 16 residues. Germline lookup yields CDR1 SEHNR and CDR2 FQNEAQ (reference sequence). The CDR3: CASSLDEQGAGDTQYF. In DNA form, the CDR3 reads TGTGCCAGCAGCTTAGACGAACAGGGGGCTGGAGATACGCAGTATTTT.

This chain joins TRBV19 and TRBJ2-1; TRBD2 matches at 7 bases. The CDR3 extends over 12 amino acids. The junction had 6 bases not matched to a gene; V was cut back by 10 bases and J by 6 bases. Germline CDR1 reads LNHDA; CDR2 reads SQIVND (reference sequence). Here the CDR3 DNA reads TGTGCCACCGGGACTACTCTCAATGAGCAGTTCTTC. As protein: CATGTTLNEQFF. Complete variable domain (other parts from reference TRBV19 and TRBJ2-1): DGGITQSPKYLFRKEGQNVTLSCEQNLNHDAMYWYRQDPGQGLRLIYYSQIVNDFQKGDIAEGYSVSREKKESFPLTVTSAQKNPTAFYLCATGTTLNEQFFGPGTRLTVL.

This clone was seen only once. The chain carries TRBV3-1 (or the pseudogene TRBV3-2) and TRBJ2-2; 10 bases map to TRBD1. The V segment lost 1 base and the J segment 6 bases; nucleotides outside the gene matches: 8. This CDR3 has 17 residues. The germline gives CDR1 LGHDT, CDR2 YNNKEL (reference sequence). The CDR3, as DNA: TGTGCCAGCAGCCAAGTACGGGACAGGGGAGTTGCCGGGGAGCTGTTTTTT. This codes for CASSQVRDRGVAGELFF.

The V call is TRBV7-3, the J call TRBJ2-1; 12 positions agree with TRBD2. J lost 8 bases, V lost 0 bases, and 8 bases had no gene match. Per germline, CDR1 SGHTA and CDR2 FQGTGA. The CDR3 has 17 residues. CDR3: CASSLTSLAGGMDEQFF. Written as DNA, the CDR3 is TGTGCCAGCAGCTTAACAAGCCTAGCGGGGGGGATGGATGAGCAGTTCTTC.

The rearrangement joins TRBV4-1 to TRBJ1-4; D might be TRBD1 (5 bases). V was shortened by 1 base and J by 7 bases, with 16 bases between the two germline ends. This CDR3 region has 16 residues. Germline values: CDR1 MGHRA, CDR2 YSYEKL. This CDR3 is CASSQVLGPTREKLFF. The CDR3 DNA sequence: TGCGCCAGCAGCCAAGTTCTGGGGCCAACTCGTGAAAAACTGTTTTTT.

CDR3 loop: CASSQSGIGLVTDTQYF. Written as DNA, the CDR3 is TGTGCCAGCAGCCAAAGCGGAATTGGGCTAGTTACAGATACGCAGTATTTT. The rearrangement uses TRBV3-1 (or the pseudogene TRBV3-2) and TRBJ2-3; a possible D gene is TRBD2 (5 bases). Per germline, CDR1 LGHDT and CDR2 YNNKEL (reference sequence). The CDR3 runs 17 residues. V was shortened by 2 bases and J by 3 bases, with 18 bases between the two germline ends.

The rearrangement links TRBV5-6 to TRBJ2-7; unclear D gene. The V end lost 4 bases, the J end lost 0 bases, and 8 bases lay between the germline ends. The CDR3 runs 13 residues. Germline CDR1 is SGHDT and CDR2 is YYEEEE. CDR3 sequence: CASSAGPSYEQYF. In nucleotides, the CDR3 is TGTGCCAGCAGCGCCGGTCCCTCCTACGAGCAGTACTTC.

The chain employs TRBV5-6 and TRBJ2-7; D not certain. CDR3 size: 12 residues. The germline V gene encodes CDR1 SGHDT and CDR2 YYEEEE. Trimming cost V 2 bases and J 1 base, with 4 bases left between them. The CDR3 DNA is TGTGCCAGCAGCTTCGGGTCCTACGAGCAGTACGTC. It specifies CASSFGSYEQYV.

The count of this clone is one. The V and J genes are TRBV18 and TRBJ1-1, with D hard to call. The germline V gene has CDR1 KGHSH and CDR2 LQKENI. The CDR3 length is 15 residues. V gave up 6 bases and J gave up 6 bases, with 20 bases separating them. The CDR3 is CASSPGRFRGSEAFF. Written as DNA, the CDR3 is TGTGCCAGCTCCCCCGGGAGATTTCGGGGATCTGAAGCTTTCTTT.

V usage is TRBV6-5 and J usage is TRBJ2-4; D gene uncertain. V lost 5 bases, J lost 0 bases, and 8 bases lay in between. The V gene's germline CDR1 is MNHEY and CDR2 SVGAGI. The length of the CDR3 is 14 residues. The CDR3 nucleotides read TGTGCCAGCAGTACTAATCTAGCCAAAAACATTCAGTACTTC. This gives the protein CASSTNLAKNIQYF.

The chain is built from TRBV29-1 and TRBJ1-5; TRBD1 is a possible D gene (6 bases). This CDR3 region has 14 residues. CDR1 is SQVTM, CDR2 ANQGSEA, per germline. Trimming left V 7 bases short and J 0 bases short, with 13 bases between. Here the CDR3 reads CSALADSSNQPQHF. CDR3 DNA sequence: TGCAGCGCCCTCGCGGACAGTAGCAATCAGCCCCAGCATTTT.

This rearrangement joins TRBV5-5 to TRBJ2-1, with D unclear. V lost 4 bases and J 6 bases, leaving 17 bases between the germline ends. CDR1 is SGHKS and CDR2 is YYEKEE in the germline V gene (reference sequence). The CDR3 is made up of 15 amino acids. CDR3 DNA sequence: TGTGCCAGCAGCACGTTTGATAGATTCGTCAATGAGCAGTTCTTC. It translates to CASSTFDRFVNEQFF.

The rearrangement joins TRBV2 to TRBJ1-1; TRBD1 is a possible D gene (6 bases). The CDR3 loop spans 13 amino acids. The germline CDR1 and CDR2 sequences are SNHLY and FYNNEI. Trimming cost V 7 bases and J 2 bases, with 11 bases left between them. CDR3 DNA sequence: TGTGCCAGCACGGACAGCGTAAACACTGAAGCTTTCTTT. The encoded protein is CASTDSVNTEAFF. Combining the CDR3 with reference TRBV2 and TRBJ1-1 gives the whole variable domain EPEVTQTPSHQVTQMGQEVILRCVPISNHLYFYWYRQILGQKVEFLVSFYNNEISEKSEIFDDQFSVERPDGSNFTLKIRSTKLEDSAMYFCASTDSVNTEAFFGQGTRLTVV.

The J gene is TRBJ1-2, the V gene TRBV21-1; the table calls TRBD1, which could not be checked here. TRBV21-1 represents a pseudogene. This CDR3 is built from 19 residues. CDR3 DNA sequence: TGTGCCAGCAGCACCAATTGGCGCGACAGCGAGAGTACTAACTATGGCTACACCTTC. Encoded protein: CASSTNWRDSESTNYGYTF.

The chain is built from TRBV7-2 and TRBJ2-3; D not resolved. Germline V gene lookup returns CDR1 SGHTA and CDR2 FQGNSA. The length of the CDR3 is 18 residues. V was shortened by 1 base and J by 6 bases, with 23 bases between the two germline ends. CDR3 loop: CASSLVFSLTRRVDTQYF. The CDR3 nucleotides read TGTGCCAGCAGCTTAGTTTTTTCGCTGACGAGGAGAGTGGATACGCAGTATTTT.

This chain uses TRBV25-1 with TRBJ1-6; D remains ambiguous. Germline V gene lookup returns CDR1 MGHDK and CDR2 SYGVNS. Deletions cut 4 bases from V and 1 base from J, with 8 bases between. This CDR3 has 15 amino acids. In nucleotides, the CDR3 is TGTGCCAGCAGTGGGGGAGGATCCTATAATTCACCCCTCCACTTT. This encodes CASSGGGSYNSPLHF.

The chain carries TRBV25-1 and TRBJ1-1; 7 bases align to TRBD1. Per germline, CDR1 MGHDK and CDR2 SYGVNS. The CDR3 extends over 14 amino acids. Trimming cost V 3 bases and J 2 bases; bases outside gene matches: 3. CDR3 amino acids: CASSDWDSNTEAFF. The CDR3 nucleotides read TGTGCCAGCAGTGACTGGGACAGCAACACTGAAGCTTTCTTT.